This note documents a single T cell receptor (beta chain) sequence. The junction departs from the called germline gene at one end, perhaps through a read error. The sample is drawn from a study of breast tumors, draining lymph nodes, adjacent tissues. In TCRdb, the multiplex PCR reads were re-called with MiXCR into one record per CDR3 protein. Of some 170,000 distinct CDR3 sequences in the sample, around 35% were seen once. CDR3 length: 17 amino acids. The germline CDR1 and CDR2 sequences are SGDLS and YYNGEE. Breast cancer patients provided tissue from their axillary draining lymph nodes. The chain recombines TRBV9 with TRBJ2-3, with TRBD2 identical over 11 bases. This TCR came from a female donor with breast cancer. Some clones in this sample may be carry-over from other donors' samples. The sequenced material came from axillary lymph node tissue. The DNA of the CDR3 is TGTGCCGGCAGCGTAGCCACTACTAGCGGGAGTGTAGATACGCAGTACTTT. It is translated as CAGSVATTSGSVDTQYF. The whole variable domain, remainder taken from reference TRBV9 and TRBJ2-3, is DSGVTQTPKHLITATGQRVTLRCSPRSGDLSVYWYQQSLDQGLQFLIQYYNGEERAKGNILERFSAQQFPDLHSELNLSSLELGDSALYFCAGSVATTSGSVDTQYFGPGTRLTVL.